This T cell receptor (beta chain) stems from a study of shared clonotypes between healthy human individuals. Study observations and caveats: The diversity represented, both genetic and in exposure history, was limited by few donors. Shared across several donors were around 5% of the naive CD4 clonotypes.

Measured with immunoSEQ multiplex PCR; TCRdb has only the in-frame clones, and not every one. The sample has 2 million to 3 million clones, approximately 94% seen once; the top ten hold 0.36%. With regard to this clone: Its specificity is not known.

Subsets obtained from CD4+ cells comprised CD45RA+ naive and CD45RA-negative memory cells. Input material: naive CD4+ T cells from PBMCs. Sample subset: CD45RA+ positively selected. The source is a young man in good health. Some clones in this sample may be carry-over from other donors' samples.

The CDR3 DNA is TGTGCCAGCAGCTTAGCAGAGACTAGCAATGAGCAGTTCTTC. It yields the protein CASSLAETSNEQFF. This sequence joins TRBV7-7 and TRBJ2-1; possible D gene TRBD2, 6 bases. The germline V and J ends were trimmed by 0 bases and 6 bases, with 9 bases remaining between them. This CDR3 comprises 14 residues. Germline CDR1 is SSHAT and CDR2 is FNYEAQ (reference sequence).